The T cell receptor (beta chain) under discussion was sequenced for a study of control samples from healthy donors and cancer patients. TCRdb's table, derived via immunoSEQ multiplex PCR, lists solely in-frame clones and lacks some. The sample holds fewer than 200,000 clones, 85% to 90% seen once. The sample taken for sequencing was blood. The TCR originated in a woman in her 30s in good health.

As DNA, the CDR3 is TGTGCCAGCAGCCATGGGCAGGCCTACGAGCAGTACTTC. Protein sequence: CASSHGQAYEQYF. V and J are TRBV14 and TRBJ2-7; no reliable D call. V was shortened by 3 bases and J by 2 bases, with 8 bases between the two germline ends. The CDR3 has 13 amino acids. Germline V gene sequence: CDR1 SGHDN, CDR2 FVKESK.